These 9 T cell receptor beta chains share one sample of origin, sequenced in a study of sequential checkpoint blockade in melanoma. Treatment noted: randomized to nivolumab then ipilimumab (arm A) or the reverse (arm B). Assay: immunoSEQ multiplex PCR; the TCRdb copy retains only in-frame clones and omits some. The sample contains 18,000 or so clones, just under 75% of which appear only once. This specimen consisted of CD8+ T cells sorted from blood (inferred from file names), obtained from a patient given nivolumab and ipilimumab in sequence. The source of these receptors is a human donor with melanoma.

This clone was counted once. The chain employs TRBV28 and TRBJ2-7, with D perhaps TRBD1 (5 bases). Trimming cost V 2 bases and J 1 base, with 6 bases left between them. Germline values: CDR1 MDHEN, CDR2 SYDVKM. The length of the CDR3 is 13 residues. The CDR3: CASSLRQSYEQYF. In DNA, the CDR3 is TGTGCCAGCAGTTTAAGACAGTCCTACGAGCAGTACTTC.

This rearrangement joins TRBV7-3 to TRBJ1-4, with D possibly TRBD1 on 6 matching bases. Trimming cost V 4 bases and J 6 bases, with 18 bases left between them. The CDR3 extends over 16 amino acids. In germline, CDR1 is SGHTA, CDR2 FQGTGA. CDR3 in amino acids: CASSSNTGRDDEKLFF. The CDR3 DNA follows: TGTGCCAGCAGCTCTAACACAGGGAGAGATGATGAAAAACTGTTTTTT.

The chain links TRBV7-9 to TRBJ1-1; tentatively, D is TRBD1 (6 bases). Germline values: CDR1 SEHNR, CDR2 FQNEAQ (reference sequence). V dropped 1 base and J dropped 0 bases, with 12 bases sitting between them. The CDR3 is made up of 16 amino acids. CDR3 DNA: TGTGCCAGCAGCTTAGGAGCAGGGGAATTGAACACTGAAGCTTTCTTT. This gives the protein CASSLGAGELNTEAFF.

The DNA of the CDR3 is TGTGCCAGCAGTGACAGCCCCCTTGGAGAGCAGTACTTC. As protein: CASSDSPLGEQYF. This chain connects TRBV6-5 to TRBJ2-7; TRBD1 is a possible D gene (5 bases). Trimming took off 5 bases at V and 7 bases at J, with 15 bases between the two ends. This CDR3 is built from 13 residues. Germline CDR1 MNHEY, CDR2 SVGAGI.

The chain couples TRBV5-6 to TRBJ2-7; 7 positions match TRBD1. From germline, CDR1 is SGHDT and CDR2 YYEEEE. The V and J ends lost 4 bases and 3 bases, in that order; junction bases with no gene match: 4. The CDR3 totals 13 residues. DNA for the CDR3: TGTGCCAGCAGCCCGACAGGGAGCTACGAGCAGTACTTC. Residues: CASSPTGSYEQYF.

The rearrangement uses TRBV19 and TRBJ1-2; D gene unclear. Trimming left V 5 bases short and J 7 bases short, with 11 bases between. The germline V gene has CDR1 LNHDA and CDR2 SQIVND (reference sequence). The CDR3 contains 12 residues. CDR3 in DNA: TGTGCCAGTAGTTTCGGGGAAGCTGGCTACACCTTC. Translating it yields CASSFGEAGYTF.

V and J are TRBV7-9 and TRBJ1-5; 12 positions match TRBD1. The CDR3 runs 19 residues. Looked up from germline, CDR1 is SEHNR and CDR2 is FQNEAQ (reference sequence). V lost 5 bases and J lost 9; bases outside the gene matches: 20. For the CDR3, the DNA is TGTGCCAGCAGCGGCCGACACCGGGACAGGGGGCCGACAAATTGGCCCCAGCATTTT. Amino acids: CASSGRHRDRGPTNWPQHF.

A note on this clone: This specimen includes other DNA sequences encoding the same CDR3. The chain couples TRBV9 to TRBJ2-1; D is possibly TRBD2 (7 bases). This CDR3 is 16 amino acids long. The germline CDR1 and CDR2 sequences are SGDLS and YYNGEE. V gave up 0 bases and J gave up 0 bases, with 10 bases separating them. The CDR3 region has the DNA TGTGCCAGCAGCGTAGGGGGAGGGGGCTCCTACAATGAGCAGTTCTTC. Translating it yields CASSVGGGGSYNEQFF. The full variable domain, rest sourced from reference TRBV9 and TRBJ2-1, is DSGVTQTPKHLITATGQRVTLRCSPRSGDLSVYWYQQSLDQGLQFLIQYYNGEERAKGNILERFSAQQFPDLHSELNLSSLELGDSALYFCASSVGGGGSYNEQFFGPGTRLTVL.

The chain uses TRBV19 and TRBJ1-4; D not certain. Germline loops: CDR1 LNHDA, CDR2 SQIVND (reference sequence). The V end lost 0 bases, the J end lost 1 base, and 18 bases lay between the germline ends. The CDR3 covers 19 residues. Written as DNA, the CDR3 is TGTGCCAGTAGTATAGACCCTGACGGAGAAAGCTTAACTAATGAAAAACTGTTTTTT. Translating it yields CASSIDPDGESLTNEKLFF.